This T cell receptor (beta chain) was recorded in a study of graft-versus-host responses after intestinal transplantation. Study-level information: Anti-thymocyte globulin induction preceded 2 to 4 years of tacrolimus and steroid maintenance in all recipients. General study findings and limits: GvH clones were identified in recipient marrow, with some first appearing in ileum or blood.

TCRdb's copy holds only in-frame clones and misses some; the assay was immunoSEQ multiplex PCR. The sample consists of about 130,000 clones, approximately 91% of them appearing once. This clone was observed a single time. The antigen remains unidentified. This CDR3 comprises 14 residues. Deletions cut 4 bases from V and 2 bases from J, with 11 bases between. The germline V gene encodes CDR1 SGHTA and CDR2 FQGTGA. The clonotype was recovered from a human donor who received an intestinal transplant. The chain recombines TRBV7-3 with TRBJ1-1, with D perhaps matching TRBD1 (5 bases). Sequencing was performed on unstimulated CD4+ T cells sorted from spleen or lymph node cells, taken before intestinal transplant. The CDR3 DNA sequence: TGTGCCAGCAGCTCTAGGGGACTAAACACTGAAGCTTTCTTT. It specifies CASSSRGLNTEAFF.